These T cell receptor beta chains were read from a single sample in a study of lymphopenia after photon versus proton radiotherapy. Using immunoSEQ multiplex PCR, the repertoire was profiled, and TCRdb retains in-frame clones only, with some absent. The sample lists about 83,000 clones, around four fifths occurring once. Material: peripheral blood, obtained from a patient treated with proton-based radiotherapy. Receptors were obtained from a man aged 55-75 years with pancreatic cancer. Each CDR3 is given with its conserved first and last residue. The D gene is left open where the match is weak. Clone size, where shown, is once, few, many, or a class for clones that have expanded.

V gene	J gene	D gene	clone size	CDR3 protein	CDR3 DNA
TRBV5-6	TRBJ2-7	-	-	CASSPESSYEQYF	TGTGCCAGCAGCCCAGAGTCGTCCTACGAGCAGTACTTC
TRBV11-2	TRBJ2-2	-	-	CVSGKNTGELFF	TGTGTTTCCGGGAAAAACACCGGGGAGCTGTTTTTT
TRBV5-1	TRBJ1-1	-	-	CASSPGSGNTEAFF	TGCGCCAGCAGCCCGGGGTCTGGGAACACTGAAGCTTTCTTT
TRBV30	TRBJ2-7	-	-	CAWSLGAYEQYF	TGTGCCTGGAGCCTCGGTGCCTACGAGCAGTACTTC
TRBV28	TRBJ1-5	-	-	CASSLAVISNQPQHF	TGTGCCAGCAGTTTGGCCGTTATTAGCAATCAGCCCCAGCATTTT
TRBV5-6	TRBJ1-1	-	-	CASSLLINTEAFF	TGTGCCAGCAGCCTGCTAATTAACACTGAAGCTTTCTTT
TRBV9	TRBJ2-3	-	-	CASSVVAAGTDTQYF	TGTGCCAGCAGCGTAGTCGCGGCGGGAACAGATACGCAGTATTTT
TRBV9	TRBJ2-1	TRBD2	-	CASSVATGREGRNEQFF	TGTGCCAGCAGCGTAGCTACGGGGCGGGAGGGCCGGAATGAGCAGTTCTTC
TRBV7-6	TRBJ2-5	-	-	CASSSHQETQYF	TGTGCCAGCAGCTCACACCAAGAGACCCAGTACTTC
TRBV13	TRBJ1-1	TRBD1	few	CASSPKPEPGTGDTEAFF	TGTGCCAGCAGCCCAAAGCCCGAACCCGGGACAGGGGACACTGAAGCTTTCTTT
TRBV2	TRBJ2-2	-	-	CASTTHGGLGTGELFF	TGTGCCAGCACCACTCATGGAGGGCTGGGCACCGGGGAGCTGTTTTTT
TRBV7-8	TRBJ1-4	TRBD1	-	CASSLIGTGGEKLFF	TGTGCCAGCAGCTTAATTGGGACAGGGGGTGAAAAACTGTTTTTT
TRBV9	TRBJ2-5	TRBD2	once	CASSPSGGHSGETQYF	TGTGCCAGCAGCCCTAGCGGGGGACACAGCGGGGAGACCCAGTACTTC
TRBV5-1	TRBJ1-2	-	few	CASSPGQMTNYGYTF	TGCGCCAGCAGCCCTGGACAGATGACTAACTATGGCTACACCTTC
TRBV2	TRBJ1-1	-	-	CASMGATEAFF	TGTGCCAGCATGGGTGCTACTGAAGCTTTCTTT
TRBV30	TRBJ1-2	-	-	CAWSSPYGGYGSGPSNYGYTF	TGTGCCTGGAGTTCCCCTTACGGGGGGTATGGCAGCGGACCTTCTAACTATGGCTACACCTTC
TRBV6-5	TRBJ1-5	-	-	CASSYSIFQPQHF	TGTGCCAGCAGTTACTCGATATTCCAGCCCCAGCATTTT
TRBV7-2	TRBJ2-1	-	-	CASSPDFSSYNEQFF	TGTGCCAGCAGTCCTGACTTTAGCTCCTACAATGAGCAGTTCTTC
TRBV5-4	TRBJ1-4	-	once	CASSLLPNEKLFF	TGTGCCAGCAGCTTGCTCCCGAATGAAAAACTGTTTTTT
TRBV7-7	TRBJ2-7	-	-	CASSLAQGHSYEQYF	TGTGCTAGCAGCTTAGCGCAGGGACACTCCTACGAGCAGTACTTC
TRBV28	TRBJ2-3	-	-	CASSLGDTQYF	TGTGCCAGCAGTTTAGGAGATACGCAGTATTTT
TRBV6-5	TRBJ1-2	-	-	CASLDRRNYGYTF	TGTGCCAGTCTCGATCGGCGAAACTATGGCTACACCTTC
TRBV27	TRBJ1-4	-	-	CASRIGTSEGKLFF	TGTGCCAGCAGGATTGGGACTAGTGAGGGGAAACTGTTTTTT
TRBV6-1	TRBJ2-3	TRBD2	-	CASSDLLAGSTDTQYF	TGTGCCAGCAGTGACTTGCTAGCGGGTAGCACAGATACGCAGTATTTT
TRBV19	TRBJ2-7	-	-	CASSLTGQSYEQYF	TGTGCCAGTAGTCTTACAGGGCAGTCCTACGAGCAGTACTTC
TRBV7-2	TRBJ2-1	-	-	CASSPPRRGDNEQFF	TGTGCCAGCAGCCCCCCACGACGAGGAGACAATGAGCAGTTCTTC
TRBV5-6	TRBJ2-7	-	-	CASSLGEGSYEQYF	TGTGCCAGCAGCTTGGGAGAGGGCTCCTACGAGCAGTACTTC
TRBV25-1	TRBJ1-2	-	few	CASSRGLNYGYTF	TGTGCCAGCAGTCGGGGACTAAACTATGGCTACACCTTC
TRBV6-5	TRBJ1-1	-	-	CASSYRPGPLNTEAFF	TGTGCCAGCAGTTACCGACCGGGACCATTGAACACTGAAGCTTTCTTT
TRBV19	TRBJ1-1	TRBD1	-	CASTGQTLSTEAFF	TGTGCCAGTACGGGACAGACTTTGTCCACTGAAGCTTTCTTT
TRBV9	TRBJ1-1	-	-	CASSPMGVKTEAFF	TGTGCCAGCAGCCCTATGGGCGTCAAGACTGAAGCTTTCTTT
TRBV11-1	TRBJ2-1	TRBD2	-	CASSLPSGAYNEQFF	TGTGCCAGCAGCTTGCCTAGCGGGGCCTACAATGAGCAGTTCTTC
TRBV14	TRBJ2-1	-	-	CASSQEGWSSYNEQFF	TGTGCCAGCAGCCAAGAAGGGTGGAGCTCCTACAATGAGCAGTTCTTC
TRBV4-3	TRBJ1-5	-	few	CASSQDPGANQPQHF	TGCGCCAGCAGCCAAGATCCCGGGGCGAATCAGCCCCAGCATTTT
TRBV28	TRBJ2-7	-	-	CASSLPGTPAYEQYF	TGTGCCAGCAGTTTACCCGGGACACCCGCCTACGAGCAGTACTTC
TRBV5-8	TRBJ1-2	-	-	CASSLDTGWDGYTF	TGTGCCAGCAGCTTGGACACGGGATGGGATGGCTACACCTTC